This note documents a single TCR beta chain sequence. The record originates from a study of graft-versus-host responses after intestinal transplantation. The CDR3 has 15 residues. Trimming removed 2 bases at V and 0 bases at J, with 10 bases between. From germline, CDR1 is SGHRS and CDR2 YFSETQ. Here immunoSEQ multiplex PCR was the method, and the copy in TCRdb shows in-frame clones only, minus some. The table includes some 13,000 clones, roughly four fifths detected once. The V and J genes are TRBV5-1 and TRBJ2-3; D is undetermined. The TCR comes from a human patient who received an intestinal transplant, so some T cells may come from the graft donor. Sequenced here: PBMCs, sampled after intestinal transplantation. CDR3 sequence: CASSFRSPSTDTQYF. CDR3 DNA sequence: TGCGCCAGCAGCTTCCGTTCCCCTAGCACAGATACGCAGTATTTT.